There are many counts of the clone carrying this TCR beta chain. Antigen specificity is unknown. The data are from a study of T cells after yellow fever vaccination. Points from the study as a whole: Just a small share of clonotypes turned up in the CD4 compartment as well as the CD8 compartment. FACS-sorted repertoires might harbor abundant contaminating clonotypes from the bulk population. Booster samples showed a return of most primary-vaccination clones (under 97% CD4, approximately 85% CD8).

As TCR cDNA was made by 5'RACE template switching, a universal primer site and UMIs were added. MiXCR was run by TCRdb on the 5' RACE reads, yielding one entry per CDR3 protein. Of approximately 150,000 distinct CDR3 sequences listed, approximately 6.2% are singletons. Source: CD4+ T cells sorted from PBMCs, taken on the day of the first yellow fever vaccination. The clonotype comes from a man aged 18 to 30 who received the YFV17D yellow fever vaccine.

CDR3 bases: TGTGCCAGCAGCTTAACTAGCGGGGGGGCCACCACAGATACGCAGTATTTT. This encodes CASSLTSGGATTDTQYF. The chain employs TRBV7-6 and TRBJ2-3; TRBD2 matches at 13 bases. The trim removed 2 bases at V and 2 bases at J, leaving 4 bases unmatched. CDR1 and CDR2 from the germline V gene are SGHVS and FNYEAQ. The CDR3 spans 17 residues.